These 9 T cell receptor beta chains were all obtained from the same sample, sequenced in a study of T cell clones after liver transplantation. Method: immunoSEQ multiplex PCR; TCRdb's copy keeps in-frame clones and lacks some. The table lists 70,000 to 85,000 clones, 80% of them singletons, with over 0.45% in the top ten. Sample: CD4+ T cells from blood, taken before liver transplant. These receptors were taken from a human donor who received a liver transplant.

The rearrangement links TRBV6-5 to TRBJ2-7; D gene unclear. This CDR3 is built from 10 residues. V dropped 7 bases and J dropped 3 bases, with 4 bases sitting between them. CDR1 MNHEY and CDR2 SVGAGI come from the germline V gene. CDR3 sequence: CASKDYEQYF. CDR3 DNA: TGTGCCAGCAAAGACTACGAGCAGTACTTC.

V is TRBV5-1 and J is TRBJ2-3; 13 positions match TRBD2. The V gene end was trimmed by 4 bases and the J gene end by 6 bases; junction bases not matched to a gene: 8. CDR3 length: 16 residues. Germline CDR1 is SGHRS and CDR2 is YFSETQ. The CDR3 loop reads CASSASLAGGADTQYF. DNA of the CDR3: TGCGCCAGCAGCGCCTCACTAGCGGGAGGGGCTGATACGCAGTATTTT. The variable domain in full, completed from reference TRBV5-1 and TRBJ2-3, reads KAGVTQTPRYLIKTRGQQVTLSCSPISGHRSVSWYQQTPGQGLQFLFEYFSETQRNKGNFPGRFSGRQFSNSRSEMNVSTLELGDSALYLCASSASLAGGADTQYFGPGTRLTVL.

The chain employs TRBV29-1 and TRBJ1-2; maybe TRBD1 (5 bases). This CDR3 comprises 13 residues. Germline V gives CDR1 SQVTM, CDR2 ANQGSEA. V lost 2 bases to trimming and J lost 4 bases, with 11 bases between them. Written as DNA, the CDR3 is TGCAGCGTTGAATTGTTGCAGGGCTATGGCTACACCTTC. It codes for CSVELLQGYGYTF.

The chain links TRBV5-6 to TRBJ1-5; 8 bases are shared with TRBD1. The CDR3 contains 19 residues. Germline V gene sequence: CDR1 SGHDT, CDR2 YYEEEE. V trimming: 0 bases; J trimming: 0 bases; junction bases outside the gene matches: 11. The CDR3 is CASSLGRDRSVYSNQPQHF. In nucleotides, the CDR3 is TGTGCCAGCAGCTTGGGCCGGGACAGGAGCGTCTATAGCAATCAGCCCCAGCATTTT.

The V call is TRBV11-2, the J call TRBJ1-1, with D tentatively TRBD1 (6 bases). Germline CDR1 SGHAT, CDR2 FQNNGV. The CDR3 consists of 17 residues. V was shortened by 0 bases and J by 5 bases, with 19 bases between the two germline ends. The CDR3 loop is CASSLDRWVRGGTEAFF. For the CDR3, the DNA is TGTGCCAGCAGCTTAGATCGGTGGGTTCGAGGGGGAACTGAAGCTTTCTTT. Supplemented by reference TRBV11-2 and TRBJ1-1, the full variable domain reads EAGVAQSPRYKIIEKRQSVAFWCNPISGHATLYWYQQILGQGPKLLIQFQNNGVVDDSQLPKDRFSAERLKGVDSTLKIQPAKLEDSAVYLCASSLDRWVRGGTEAFFGQGTRLTVV.

In its sample, this clone was seen a few times. The CDR3 loop is CASSIVGTNYGYTF. The CDR3 DNA follows: TGTGCCAGTAGTATAGTTGGCACCAACTATGGCTACACCTTC. The V gene is TRBV19, the J gene TRBJ1-2; the D is unclear. Trimming took off 1 base at V and 2 bases at J, with 8 bases between the two ends. The CDR3 is 14 residues long. The germline CDR1 and CDR2 sequences are LNHDA and SQIVND (reference sequence).

The chain is built from TRBV9 and TRBJ2-7; D is possibly TRBD1 or TRBD2 (5 bases each). This CDR3 has 15 residues. Germline V lookup: CDR1 SGDLS, CDR2 YYNGEE. V was cut by 0 bases and J by 6 bases, with 16 bases left in between. The CDR3: CASSVGGISSGEQYF. For the CDR3, the DNA is TGTGCCAGCAGCGTAGGGGGGATTAGTTCGGGCGAGCAGTACTTC.

CDR3: CAWSNSGVAEQYF. The CDR3 bases are TGTGCCTGGAGTAATTCAGGTGTAGCCGAGCAGTACTTC. V usage is TRBV30 and J usage is TRBJ2-7; D call uncertain. The germline V gene encodes CDR1 GTSNPN and CDR2 SVGIG (reference sequence). The length of the CDR3 is 13 residues. V was pared by 2 bases and J by 6 bases, with 14 bases between.

In regard to this clone: Only one base separates this from a far larger clonotype, so it likely reflects a read error. CDR3: CASSHAPTRGDGYTF. CDR3 in DNA: TGCGCCAGCAGCCACGCCCCCACGAGAGGGGATGGCTACACCTTC. The rearrangement links TRBV4-1 to TRBJ1-2, with TRBD1 as a possible D gene (5 bases). The CDR3 sequence is 15 residues long. Trimming took 3 bases from V and 6 from J, leaving 17 bases between them. CDR1 and CDR2 (germline): MGHRA, YSYEKL.